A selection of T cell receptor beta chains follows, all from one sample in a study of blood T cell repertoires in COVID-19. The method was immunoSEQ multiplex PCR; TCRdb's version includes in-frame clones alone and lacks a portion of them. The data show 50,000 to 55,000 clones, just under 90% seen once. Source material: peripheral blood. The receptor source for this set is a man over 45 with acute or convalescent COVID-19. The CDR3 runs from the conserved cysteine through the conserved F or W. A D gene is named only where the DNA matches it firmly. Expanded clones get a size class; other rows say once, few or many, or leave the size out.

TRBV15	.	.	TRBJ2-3	CATSRDLGGDTQYF	TGTGCCACCAGCAGAGATCTAGGTGGAGATACGCAGTATTTT
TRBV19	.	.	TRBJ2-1	CASSISRRSNNEQFF	TGTGCCAGTAGTATTAGCCGGCGCTCGAACAATGAGCAGTTCTTC
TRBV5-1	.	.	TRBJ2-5	CASSLAGETQYF	TGCGCCAGCAGCTTGGCCGGAGAGACCCAGTACTTC
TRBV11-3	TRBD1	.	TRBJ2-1	CASSQTTGAVEEFF	TGTGCCAGCAGCCAGACGACAGGGGCGGTTGAAGAGTTCTTC
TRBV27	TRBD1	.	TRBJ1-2	CASSFRDRDGYTF	TGTGCCAGCAGTTTTCGGGACAGGGATGGCTACACCTTC
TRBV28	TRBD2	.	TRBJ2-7	CASSLEGGRVSYEQYF	TGTGCCAGCAGTTTAGAGGGCGGGAGGGTTTCCTACGAGCAGTACTTC
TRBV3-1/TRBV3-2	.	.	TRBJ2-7	CASSRTFDSYYEQYF	TGTGCCAGCAGCCGGACCTTTGACAGTTACTACGAGCAGTACTTC
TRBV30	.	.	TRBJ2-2	CAWSVANTGELFF	TGTGCCTGGTCCGTTGCGAACACCGGGGAGCTGTTTTTT
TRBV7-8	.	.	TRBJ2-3	CASSSLAASTDTQYF	TGTGCCAGCAGCTCCCTTGCGGCTAGCACAGATACGCAGTATTTT
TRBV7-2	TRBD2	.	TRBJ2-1	CASSIGREGRKFF	TGTGCCAGCAGCATCGGGCGGGAGGGCCGGAAGTTCTTC
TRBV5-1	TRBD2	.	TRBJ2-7	CASSIAGGIYEQYF	TGCGCCAGCAGCATAGCGGGAGGTATCTACGAGCAGTACTTC
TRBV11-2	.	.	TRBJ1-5	CASSLDLGVQPQHF	TGTGCCAGCAGCTTAGATCTAGGGGTTCAGCCCCAGCATTTT
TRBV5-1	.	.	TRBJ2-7	CASTHGSSYEQYF	TGCGCCAGCACCCACGGTTCCTCCTACGAGCAGTACTTC
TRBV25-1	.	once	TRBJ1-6	CASRDPQGNSPLHF	TGTGCCAGCAGGGACCCACAGGGTAATTCACCCCTCCACTTT
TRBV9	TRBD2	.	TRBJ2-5	CASSETDGEGLETQYF	TGTGCCAGCAGCGAAACGGACGGGGAGGGGTTGGAGACCCAGTACTTC
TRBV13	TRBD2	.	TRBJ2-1	CASSPKGAGGAMGNEQFF	TGTGCCAGCAGCCCCAAGGGAGCGGGAGGTGCAATGGGCAATGAGCAGTTCTTC
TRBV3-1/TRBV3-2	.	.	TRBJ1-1	CASSQARGMQAFF	TGTGCCAGCAGCCAAGCGCGAGGCATGCAGGCTTTCTTT
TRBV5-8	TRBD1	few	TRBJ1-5	CASSGSGGGQPQHF	TGTGCCAGCTCTGGATCAGGGGGCGGGCAGCCCCAGCATTTT
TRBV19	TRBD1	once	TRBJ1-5	CASSLPGQGTYSNQPQHF	TGTGCCAGTAGTCTTCCAGGACAGGGAACGTATAGCAATCAGCCCCAGCATTTT
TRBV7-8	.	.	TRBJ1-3	CASSGFTVDSGNTIYF	TGTGCCAGCAGCGGGTTTACAGTCGACTCTGGAAACACCATATATTTT
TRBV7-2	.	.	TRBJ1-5	CASSLGGAQNQPQHF	TGTGCCAGCAGCTTGGGGGGGGCCCAGAATCAGCCCCAGCATTTT
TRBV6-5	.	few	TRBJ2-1	CATGGGYNEQFF	TGTGCCACTGGGGGCGGTTACAATGAGCAGTTCTTC
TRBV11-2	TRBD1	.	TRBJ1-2	CASSLDPQGNGYTF	TGTGCCAGCAGCTTAGATCCACAGGGGAATGGCTACACCTTC
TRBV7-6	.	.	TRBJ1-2	CASSLPLSVGYTF	TGTGCCAGCAGCTTACCCCTTTCCGTTGGCTACACCTTC
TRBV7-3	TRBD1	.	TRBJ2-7	CASSLTGGTPYEQYF	TGTGCCAGCAGCTTGACAGGGGGGACCCCCTACGAGCAGTACTTC
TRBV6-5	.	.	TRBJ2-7	CASSYSAGQGYEQYF	TGTGCCAGCAGTTACTCCGCGGGCCAGGGGTACGAGCAGTACTTC
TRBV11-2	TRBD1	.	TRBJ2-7	CASSIGLDRDEQYF	TGTGCCAGCAGCATCGGCCTGGACAGGGACGAGCAGTACTTC
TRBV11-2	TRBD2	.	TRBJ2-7	CASSATSGGPYEQYF	TGTGCCAGCAGCGCCACTAGCGGGGGGCCTTACGAGCAGTACTTC
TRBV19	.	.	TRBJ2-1	CASLGQTYNEQFF	TGTGCCAGCCTCGGACAGACCTACAATGAGCAGTTCTTC
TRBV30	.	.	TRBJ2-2	CAWRPGHVGTGELFF	TGTGCCTGGAGACCCGGACACGTAGGGACCGGGGAGCTGTTTTTT
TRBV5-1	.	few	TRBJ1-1	CASSSQLNTEAFF	TGCGCCAGCAGTAGCCAGTTGAACACTGAAGCTTTCTTT
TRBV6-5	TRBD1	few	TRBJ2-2	CASSYRQGGAGELFF	TGTGCCAGCAGTTACAGACAGGGGGGTGCCGGGGAGCTGTTTTTT
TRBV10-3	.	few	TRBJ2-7	CAISEARDEQYF	TGTGCCATCAGTGAGGCCCGGGACGAGCAGTACTTC
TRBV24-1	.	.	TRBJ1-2	CATSETALYGYTF	TGTGCCACCAGTGAAACAGCTCTCTATGGCTACACCTTC
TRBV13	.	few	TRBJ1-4	CASSLGDIIREKLFF	TGTGCCAGCAGCTTGGGGGACATAATTCGAGAAAAACTGTTTTTT
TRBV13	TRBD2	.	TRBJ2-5	CASSLTGSGGYQETQYF	TGTGCCAGCAGCCTAACGGGCAGCGGGGGGTACCAAGAGACCCAGTACTTC
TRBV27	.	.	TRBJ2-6	CASSQIRVYGANVLTF	TGTGCCAGCAGTCAGATCAGGGTCTATGGGGCCAACGTCCTGACTTTC
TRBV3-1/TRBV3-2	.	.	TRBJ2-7	CASSPGFREFYEQYF	TGTGCCAGCAGCCCGGGTTTCCGGGAATTCTACGAGCAGTACTTC
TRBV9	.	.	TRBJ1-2	CASGDNQKRFNYGYTF	TGTGCCAGCGGGGACAATCAGAAGCGTTTTAACTATGGCTACACCTTC
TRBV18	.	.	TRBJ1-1	CASSRETDMNTEAFF	TGTGCCAGCTCACGAGAAACCGATATGAACACTGAAGCTTTCTTT
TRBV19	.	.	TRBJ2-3	CASSNRAGKDTQYF	TGTGCCAGTAGTAACAGGGCCGGGAAAGATACGCAGTATTTT
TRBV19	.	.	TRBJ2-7	CASSITRGSEQYF	TGTGCCAGTAGTATTACCCGTGGGAGCGAGCAGTACTTC
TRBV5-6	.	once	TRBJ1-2	CASSPGVGPNYGYTF	TGTGCCAGCAGCCCGGGGGTTGGTCCTAACTATGGCTACACCTTC
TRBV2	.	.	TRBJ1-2	CASQVGRDGYTF	TGTGCCAGCCAGGTGGGGAGAGATGGCTACACCTTC